This T cell receptor beta chain is from a study of T-cell memory formation after mild COVID-19. General observations from the study: Confirmation was lacking for SARS-CoV-2 specificity of second-wave clones that peaked on day 37. Clones contracting across day 15 to 85 had a balanced CD4/CD8 profile; later expanding clones leaned CD4+. Pre-infection memory showed some responding clones, and this suggested that cross-reactive memory joined.

With constant-segment primers, 5'RACE yielded cDNA libraries of TCR alpha and TCR beta that carried sample barcodes and UMIs. Each CDR3 protein is one row after TCRdb ran MiXCR on the 5' RACE reads. The sample has around 220,000 distinct CDR3 sequences; less than 20% are singletons. V was shortened by 6 bases and J by 0 bases, with 6 bases between the two germline ends. The germline gives CDR1 MDHEN, CDR2 SYDVKM. This CDR3 is 13 amino acids long. Points on this clonotype: Its antigen is currently unknown.

The TCR was taken from a man younger than 30 who had mild COVID-19 (a few samples of this study predate the infection). Cell type and time point are not known. This rearrangement joins TRBV28 to TRBJ1-5; D is unclear. The sequencing input was PBMCs or a T cell subset sorted from them (not recorded which). CDR3 DNA sequence: TGTGCCAGCAGCAGGCATAGCAATCAGCCCCAGCATTTT. Protein sequence: CASSRHSNQPQHF.